The present TCR beta chain was sequenced within a study of OX40 agonist ivuxolimab in advanced cancers. Only a few counts were recorded for this clone. Clones were read by immunoSEQ multiplex PCR, and TCRdb kept only the in-frame ones, dropping some. This table has around 35,000 clones, 78% appearing once. The germline V gene encodes CDR1 LNHDA and CDR2 SQIVND (reference sequence). The CDR3 covers 15 residues. V lost 3 bases, J lost 2 bases, and 14 bases lay in between. The genes are TRBV19 and TRBJ2-7; possible D gene TRBD1, 6 bases. This TCR came from an adult with an advanced solid tumor such as melanoma, head and neck, liver or kidney cancer. The source material was CD4+ or CD8+ T cells sorted from blood, sampled in a trial of the OX40 agonist ivuxolimab. The CDR3 DNA reads as TGTGCCAGTAGTATGGGTCAGGGGTCCACCTACGAGCAGTACTTC. Protein product: CASSMGQGSTYEQYF.